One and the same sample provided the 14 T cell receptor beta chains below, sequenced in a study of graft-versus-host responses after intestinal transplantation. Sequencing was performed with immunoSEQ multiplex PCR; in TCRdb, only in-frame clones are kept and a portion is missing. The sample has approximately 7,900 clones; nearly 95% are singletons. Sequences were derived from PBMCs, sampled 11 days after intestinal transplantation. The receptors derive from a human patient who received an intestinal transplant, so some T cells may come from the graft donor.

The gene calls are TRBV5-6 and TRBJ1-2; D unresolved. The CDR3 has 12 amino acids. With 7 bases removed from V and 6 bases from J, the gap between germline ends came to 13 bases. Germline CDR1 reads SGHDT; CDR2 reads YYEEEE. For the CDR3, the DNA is TGTGCCAGCCGCAGGACTGAAAATGGCTACACCTTC. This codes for CASRRTENGYTF.

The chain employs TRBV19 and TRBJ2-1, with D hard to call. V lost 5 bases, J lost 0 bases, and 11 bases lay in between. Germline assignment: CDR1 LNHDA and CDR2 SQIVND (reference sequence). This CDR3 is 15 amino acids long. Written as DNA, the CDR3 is TGTGCCAGTAGTCCTGATTACAGCTCCTACAATGAGCAGTTCTTC. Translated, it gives CASSPDYSSYNEQFF.

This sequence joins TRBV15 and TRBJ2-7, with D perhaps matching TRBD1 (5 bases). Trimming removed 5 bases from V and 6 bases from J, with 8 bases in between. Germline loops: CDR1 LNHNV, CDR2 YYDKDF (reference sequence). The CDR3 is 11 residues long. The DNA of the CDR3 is TGTGCCACCAGCGACAGAAGCGAGCAGTACTTC. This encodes CATSDRSEQYF.

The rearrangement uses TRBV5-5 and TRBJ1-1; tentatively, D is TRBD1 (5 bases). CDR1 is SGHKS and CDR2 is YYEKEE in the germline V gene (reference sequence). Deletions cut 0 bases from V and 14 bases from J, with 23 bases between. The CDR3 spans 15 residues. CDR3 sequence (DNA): TGTGCCAGCAGCTTGGAAAGGACACCAGCCCTTCGGTGGTTCTTT. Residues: CASSLERTPALRWFF.

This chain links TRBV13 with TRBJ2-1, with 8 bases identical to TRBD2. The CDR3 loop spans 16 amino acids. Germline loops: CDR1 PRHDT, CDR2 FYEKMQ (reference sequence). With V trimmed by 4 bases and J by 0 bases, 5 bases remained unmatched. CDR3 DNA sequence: TGTGCCAGCAGCTCACTAGCGGTGAGCTCCTACAATGAGCAGTTCTTC. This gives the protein CASSSLAVSSYNEQFF.

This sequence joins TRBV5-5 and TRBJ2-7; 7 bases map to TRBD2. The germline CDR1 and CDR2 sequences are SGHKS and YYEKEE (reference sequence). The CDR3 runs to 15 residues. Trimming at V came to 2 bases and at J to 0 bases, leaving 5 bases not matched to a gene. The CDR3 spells CASSLTGLHSYEQYF. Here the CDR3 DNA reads TGTGCCAGCAGCTTAACGGGACTACACTCCTACGAGCAGTACTTC.

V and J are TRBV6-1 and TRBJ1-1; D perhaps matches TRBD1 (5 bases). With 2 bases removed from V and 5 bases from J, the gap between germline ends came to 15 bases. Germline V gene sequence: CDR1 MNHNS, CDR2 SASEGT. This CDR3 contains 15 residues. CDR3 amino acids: CASSEWGGVGTEAFF. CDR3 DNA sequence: TGTGCCAGCAGTGAATGGGGAGGGGTAGGGACTGAAGCTTTCTTT.

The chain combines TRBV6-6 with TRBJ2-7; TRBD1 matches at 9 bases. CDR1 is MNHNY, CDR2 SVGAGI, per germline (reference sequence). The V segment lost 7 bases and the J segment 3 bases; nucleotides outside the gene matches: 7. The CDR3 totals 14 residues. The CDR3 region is CASIDRGSFYEQYF. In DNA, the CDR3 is TGTGCCAGCATTGACAGGGGGAGTTTCTACGAGCAGTACTTC.

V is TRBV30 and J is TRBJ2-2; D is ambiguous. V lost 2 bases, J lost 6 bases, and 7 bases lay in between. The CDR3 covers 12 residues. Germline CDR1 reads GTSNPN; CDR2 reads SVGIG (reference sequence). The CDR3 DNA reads TGTGCCTGGAGTCTTCCCCCCGGGGAGCTGTTTTTT. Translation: CAWSLPPGELFF.

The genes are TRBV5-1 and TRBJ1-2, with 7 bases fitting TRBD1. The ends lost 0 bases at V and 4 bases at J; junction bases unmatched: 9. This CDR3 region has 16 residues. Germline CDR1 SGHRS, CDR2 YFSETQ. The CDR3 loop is CASSLAMGRGVYGYTF. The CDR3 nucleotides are TGCGCCAGCAGCTTGGCTATGGGCAGGGGGGTCTATGGCTACACCTTC.

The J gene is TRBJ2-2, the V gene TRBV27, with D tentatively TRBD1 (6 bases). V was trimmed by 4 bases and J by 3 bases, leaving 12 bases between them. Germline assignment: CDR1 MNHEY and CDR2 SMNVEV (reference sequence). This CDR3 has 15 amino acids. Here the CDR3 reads CASSSQGVYTGELFF. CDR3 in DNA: TGTGCCAGCAGTTCACAGGGAGTTTACACCGGGGAGCTGTTTTTT.

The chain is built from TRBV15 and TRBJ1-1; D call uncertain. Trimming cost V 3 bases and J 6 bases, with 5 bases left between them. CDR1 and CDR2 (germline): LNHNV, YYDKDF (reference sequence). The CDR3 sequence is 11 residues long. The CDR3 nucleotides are TGTGCCACCAGCAGCCGGGCTGAAGCTTTCTTT. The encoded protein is CATSSRAEAFF.

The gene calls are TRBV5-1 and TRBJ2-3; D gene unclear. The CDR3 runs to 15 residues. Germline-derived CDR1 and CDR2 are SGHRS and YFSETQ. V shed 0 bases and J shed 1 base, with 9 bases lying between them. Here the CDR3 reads CASSLGALGTDTQYF. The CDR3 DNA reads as TGCGCCAGCAGCTTGGGGGCATTGGGCACAGATACGCAGTATTTT.

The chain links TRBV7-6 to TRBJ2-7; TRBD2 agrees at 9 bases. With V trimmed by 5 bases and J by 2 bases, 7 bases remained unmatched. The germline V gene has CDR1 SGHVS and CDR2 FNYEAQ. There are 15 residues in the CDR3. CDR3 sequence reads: CASSPAGGVPYEQYV. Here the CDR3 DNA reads TGTGCCAGCAGCCCGGCGGGGGGGGTGCCCTACGAGCAGTACGTC.